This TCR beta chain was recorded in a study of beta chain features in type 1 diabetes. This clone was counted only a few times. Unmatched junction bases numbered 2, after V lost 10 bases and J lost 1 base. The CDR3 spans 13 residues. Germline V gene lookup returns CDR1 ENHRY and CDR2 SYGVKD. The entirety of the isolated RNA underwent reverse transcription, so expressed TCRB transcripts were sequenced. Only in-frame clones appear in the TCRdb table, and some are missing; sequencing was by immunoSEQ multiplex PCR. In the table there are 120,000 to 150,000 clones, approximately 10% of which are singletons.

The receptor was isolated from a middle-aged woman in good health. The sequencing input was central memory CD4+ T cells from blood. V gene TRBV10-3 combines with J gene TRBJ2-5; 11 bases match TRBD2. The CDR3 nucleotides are TGTGCCACTAGCGGGGGGTTCCAAGAGACCCAGTACTTC. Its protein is CATSGGFQETQYF.